This is a list of T cell receptor beta chains from one sample in a study of identical twins. One entry per CDR3 protein, called by TCRdb with MiXCR from the 5' RACE reads. The sample includes some 1,700,000 distinct CDR3 sequences, 25% to 35% seen only once; the top ten take approximately 0.29%. Sample: cord blood. All receptors derive from a newborn girl in good health. Each CDR3 is given with its conserved first and last residue.

len | j_gene | v_gene | CDR3aa
16 | TRBJ2-4 | TRBV4-2 | CASSQFERGGWSIQYF
12 | TRBJ2-7 | TRBV11-2 | CASSVDPYEQYF
15 | TRBJ2-1 | TRBV5-6 | CASSFGLAANNEQFF
15 | TRBJ1-5 | TRBV5-1 | CASSLGQSSNQPQHF
17 | TRBJ2-1 | TRBV4-1 | CASSQDGLARSYNEQFF
14 | TRBJ1-5 | TRBV5-1 | CASSLAGHNQPQHF
14 | TRBJ2-7 | TRBV12-3/TRBV12-4 | CASSLSQGQGEQYF
11 | TRBJ1-1 | TRBV29-1 | CSGAGDTEAFF
13 | TRBJ1-1 | TRBV15 | CATRRGLNTEAFF
16 | TRBJ2-3 | TRBV4-1 | CASSDLAGTSTDTQYF
14 | TRBJ2-3 | TRBV6-6 | CASRPRSKPDTQYF
19 | TRBJ1-4 | TRBV2 | CASSEPGLAGGHGNEKLFF
14 | - | TRBV20-1 | CSAIRGFSYNEQYF
15 | - | TRBV18 | CASSPPGQANYEQYF
16 | TRBJ2-3 | TRBV20-1 | CSARDSRAGLRDTQYF
15 | TRBJ2-1 | TRBV5-5 | CASSGIQGRYNEQFF
13 | TRBJ2-1 | TRBV19 | CASSILEHNEQFF
14 | TRBJ1-2 | TRBV6-6 | CASSFRVVNYGYTF
14 | TRBJ2-1 | TRBV7-9 | CASGLLAGYNEQFF
13 | TRBJ2-1 | TRBV5-1 | CASSLQRGGEQFF